What follows describes a single T cell receptor beta chain. This sample is drawn from a study of blood T cell repertoires in COVID-19. Clones were read by immunoSEQ multiplex PCR, and TCRdb kept only the in-frame ones, dropping some. The data show some 180,000 clones, around 76% seen once. CDR3 size: 15 residues. Trimming removed 2 bases at V and 7 bases at J, with 20 bases between. Germline V CDR1 and CDR2: GTSNPN, SVGIG (reference sequence). The sample consisted of peripheral blood. The source of this sequence is a woman in her forties or fifties with active or convalescent COVID-19. The chain has TRBV30 and TRBJ2-5; D gene uncertain. The CDR3 here is CAWSPTIQAPGTQYF. CDR3 sequence (DNA): TGTGCCTGGAGTCCAACAATTCAGGCACCCGGGACCCAGTACTTC.